These 20 T cell receptor beta chains were all obtained from the same sample, sequenced in a study of identical twins. Via MiXCR, TCRdb re-called the 5' RACE reads, giving one row per CDR3 protein. This table has 450,000 or so distinct CDR3 sequences, 20% to 25% appearing once. These records were also assigned to another study, of T cells expressing NK-cell markers.

What was sequenced was CD4+ T cells sorted from blood. Source of these receptors: a woman between 18 and 29 years old in good health.

The chain combines TRBV20-1 with TRBJ2-1; 8 bases agree with TRBD2. Unmatched junction bases numbered 8, after V lost 6 bases and J lost 4 bases. In germline, CDR1 is DFQATT, CDR2 SNEGSKA (reference sequence). The CDR3 totals 14 residues. CDR3 sequence (DNA): TGCAGTGCAACTCTAACTAGCGGTTACAATGAGCAGTTCTTC. It codes for CSATLTSGYNEQFF.

This chain connects TRBV20-1 to TRBJ2-7; tentative D call: TRBD1 (5 bases). V was clipped by 3 bases and J by 5 bases, with 11 bases between them. The V gene's germline CDR1 is DFQATT and CDR2 SNEGSKA (reference sequence). This CDR3 contains 12 residues. The DNA for the CDR3 is TGCAGTGCTAGGCAGGGCTGGGACGAGCAGTACTTC. This sequence encodes CSARQGWDEQYF.

There are many counts of this clonotype. The V and J genes are TRBV24-1 and TRBJ2-3; possibly TRBD2 for D (6 bases). The V and J ends lost 3 bases and 2 bases respectively, with 11 bases between them. The CDR3 is 15 amino acids. The germline gives CDR1 KGHDR, CDR2 SFDVKD. The CDR3 reads CATSDEASDTDTQYF. CDR3 bases: TGTGCCACCAGTGATGAGGCTAGCGACACAGATACGCAGTATTTT.

The J gene is TRBJ2-7, the V gene TRBV20-1, with TRBD2 identical over 8 bases. V lost 0 bases to trimming and J lost 7 bases; unmatched junction nucleotides: 14. This CDR3 spans 16 amino acids. Germline V lookup: CDR1 DFQATT, CDR2 SNEGSKA (reference sequence). Written as DNA, the CDR3 is TGCAGTGCTAGAGATAGGATCAGACTAGCGACTGGTGAGCAGTACTTC. Amino acids: CSARDRIRLATGEQYF.

The chain is built from TRBV9 and TRBJ2-7; no clear D. The germline V gene has CDR1 SGDLS and CDR2 YYNGEE. The length of the CDR3 is 14 residues. The V end lost 0 bases, the J end lost 2 bases, and 9 bases lay between the germline ends. CDR3 sequence reads: CASSVALGPYEQYF. DNA for the CDR3: TGTGCCAGCAGCGTAGCTTTAGGGCCCTACGAGCAGTACTTC.

In its sample, this clonotype was seen a few times. This sequence joins TRBV11-2 and TRBJ2-7, with 10 bases that match TRBD1. This CDR3 region has 15 residues. Trimming took 2 bases from V and 3 from J; bases not matched to a gene: 4. Germline CDR1 and CDR2: SGHAT and FQNNGV. Written as DNA, the CDR3 is TGTGCCAGCAGCTTACGGGACAGGGGAATCTACGAGCAGTACTTC. It translates to CASSLRDRGIYEQYF.

The chain joins TRBV20-1 to TRBJ1-2; possible D gene TRBD1, 6 bases. The V gene lost 6 bases and the J gene lost 8 bases, with 19 bases spanning the gap. Germline assignment: CDR1 DFQATT and CDR2 SNEGSKA (reference sequence). The CDR3 is made up of 13 amino acids. The CDR3 bases are TGCAGTGCACTCGACAGGACCACCGGAGGCTACACCTTC. Amino acids: CSALDRTTGGYTF.

The V gene is TRBV6-1, the J gene TRBJ2-3; TRBD1 matches 10 bases. Trimming removed 7 bases from V and 4 bases from J; junction bases left unmatched: 5. Germline CDR1 reads MNHNS; CDR2 reads SASEGT. The CDR3 sequence is 14 residues long. CDR3 residues: CASIQTGGSDTQYF. The CDR3 DNA reads as TGTGCCAGCATACAGACAGGGGGCTCAGATACGCAGTATTTT.

The chain couples TRBV6-2 or TRBV6-3 to TRBJ2-1; 7 nucleotides match TRBD2. V was clipped by 7 bases and J by 6 bases; unmatched bases: 15. The CDR3 covers 16 residues. Germline V CDR1 and CDR2: MNHEY, SVGEGT. The CDR3: CASTRGGGREGNEQFF. CDR3 nucleotide sequence: TGTGCCAGCACCCGGGGCGGCGGGAGAGAGGGCAATGAGCAGTTCTTC.

This clonotype was counted only a few times. This rearrangement joins TRBV5-1 to TRBJ2-3; 10 bases agree with TRBD2. After removal of 5 bases from V and 3 bases from J, the junction contained 9 bases not matched to a gene. CDR3 length equals 16 residues. Looked up from germline, CDR1 is SGHRS and CDR2 is YFSETQ. CDR3 region: CASRIQRGGRTDTQYF. The CDR3 coding sequence is TGCGCCAGCAGGATCCAGCGGGGGGGCCGGACAGATACGCAGTATTTT. The full variable domain, rest sourced from reference TRBV5-1 and TRBJ2-3, is KAGVTQTPRYLIKTRGQQVTLSCSPISGHRSVSWYQQTPGQGLQFLFEYFSETQRNKGNFPGRFSGRQFSNSRSEMNVSTLELGDSALYLCASRIQRGGRTDTQYFGPGTRLTVL.

The gene calls are TRBV18 and TRBJ2-1, with D perhaps matching TRBD2 (5 bases). Per the germline V gene, CDR1 is KGHSH and CDR2 is LQKENI. The V end lost 3 bases, the J end lost 12 bases, and 15 bases lay between the germline ends. CDR3 length: 13 residues. For the CDR3, the DNA is TGTGCCAGCTCACCGATCGCCGGGGTGCCGCAGTTCTTC. It encodes CASSPIAGVPQFF.

V is TRBV27 and J is TRBJ2-3; D may match TRBD1 or TRBD2 (6 bases each). V lost 7 bases, J lost 6 bases, and 14 bases lay in between. Germline V lookup: CDR1 MNHEY, CDR2 SMNVEV (reference sequence). The length of the CDR3 is 13 residues. CDR3 coding DNA: TGTGCCAGCAAGCCTTGGGGGGCGGATACGCAGTATTTT. Its translation is CASKPWGADTQYF.

This clonotype came up a few times. This rearrangement joins TRBV10-1 to TRBJ2-7; 8 nucleotides line up with TRBD2. The CDR3 totals 14 residues. The germline CDR1 and CDR2 sequences are WNHNN and SYGVQD (reference sequence). The ends lost 7 bases at V and 2 bases at J; junction bases unmatched: 7. CDR3 residues: CASTRTSRAYEQYF. The CDR3 DNA follows: TGCGCCAGCACCCGGACTAGCCGAGCCTACGAGCAGTACTTC.

The genes are TRBV6-2 or TRBV6-3 and TRBJ1-1; the D is unclear. The V end lost 6 bases, the J end lost 2 bases, and 10 bases lay between the germline ends. The CDR3 is 13 amino acids. CDR1 is MNHEY, CDR2 SVGEGT, per germline. The CDR3 DNA reads as TGTGCCAGCAGAGACCAACCCAACACTGAAGCTTTCTTT. Protein product: CASRDQPNTEAFF.

The chain combines TRBV7-2 with TRBJ2-1, with a possible D match to TRBD2 (5 bases). This CDR3 has 14 amino acids. V dropped 5 bases and J dropped 6 bases, with 14 bases sitting between them. Germline CDR1 and CDR2: SGHTA and FQGNSA. CDR3 in DNA: TGTGCCAGCAGCACCCCGGCGAGCGGCAATGAGCAGTTCTTC. Translated: CASSTPASGNEQFF.

The V call is TRBV20-1, the J call TRBJ2-4, with D perhaps being TRBD1 or TRBD2 (5 bases each). The germline V gene has CDR1 DFQATT and CDR2 SNEGSKA (reference sequence). The CDR3 spans 14 residues. V lost 2 bases and J 8 bases, leaving 16 bases between the germline ends. The CDR3 region is CSARMGLARDIQYF. The CDR3 DNA is TGCAGTGCTAGAATGGGGCTAGCTCGGGACATTCAGTACTTC.

At least ten counts were recorded for this clonotype. V and J are TRBV7-9 and TRBJ1-1; D is unresolved. Germline CDR1 is SEHNR and CDR2 is FQNEAQ (reference sequence). V lost 5 bases and J 4 bases, leaving 8 bases between the germline ends. The CDR3 extends over 12 amino acids. CDR3 nucleotide sequence: TGTGCCAGCAGCGGACGGGGCACTGAAGCTTTCTTT. This sequence encodes CASSGRGTEAFF.

This clonotype was seen many times. The chain joins TRBV14 to TRBJ2-7, with 10 bases fitting TRBD1. Trimming at V came to 6 bases and at J to 5 bases, leaving 7 bases not matched to a gene. Germline lookup yields CDR1 SGHDN and CDR2 FVKESK. The CDR3 spans 14 residues. CDR3 region: CASRLTGGYDEQYF. The CDR3 DNA is TGTGCCAGCAGATTGACAGGGGGCTACGACGAGCAGTACTTC.

This chain joins TRBV4-3 and TRBJ2-4, with D perhaps matching TRBD2 (6 bases). Trimming shortened V by 0 bases and J by 3 bases, and 15 bases separated the two germline ends. The CDR3 runs to 17 residues. Germline V CDR1 and CDR2: LGHNA, YSLEER. The CDR3 spells CASSQDPPWRGKNIQYF. The CDR3 DNA reads TGCGCCAGCAGCCAAGATCCACCCTGGCGGGGCAAAAACATTCAGTACTTC.

This clonotype has just a few counts. CDR3 amino acids: CASGLKQGTGGYTF. CDR3 sequence (DNA): TGTGCCAGCGGCCTCAAACAGGGTACCGGTGGCTACACCTTC. The chain recombines TRBV2 with TRBJ1-2; tentative D call: TRBD1 (6 bases). The CDR3 has 14 amino acids. Trimming cost V 8 bases and J 7 bases, with 20 bases left between them. The V gene's germline CDR1 is SNHLY and CDR2 FYNNEI.